Below, one T cell receptor (beta chain) is given with its context. Its antigen is currently unknown. Researchers built TCR beta libraries using quantitative 5'-RACE with molecular barcodes. In TCRdb, the 5' RACE reads were re-called with MiXCR into one record per CDR3 protein. The data contain about 300,000 distinct CDR3 sequences, around 20% of them singletons. The data originate from a study of CD8 T cells in ankylosing spondylitis. CDR1 is DFQATT, CDR2 SNEGSKA, per germline (reference sequence). This CDR3 is 12 amino acids long. The trim removed 6 bases at V and 9 bases at J, leaving 7 bases unmatched. Overall study findings and caveats: Earlier studies detected some motif variants in reactive arthritis synovial fluid and blood. CD8+ by phenotype, disease-linked clones were relatively rare in peripheral blood.

The sample comprised blood, either unsorted or a sorted T cell fraction (not recorded which). The V gene is TRBV20-1, the J gene TRBJ2-1, with 8 bases that match TRBD1. The sequence was obtained from a female donor with ankylosing spondylitis or in good health (not recorded which). Here the CDR3 DNA reads TGCAGTGCCCAACAGGGGGTGGGTGAGCAGTTCTTC. Protein product: CSAQQGVGEQFF.